This T cell receptor (beta chain) was obtained from a study of shared clonotypes between healthy human individuals. Study context: Researchers drew samples from a couple of women and a few men aged 18 to 49.

Clones were sequenced by immunoSEQ multiplex PCR, and TCRdb holds only the in-frame ones, with some missing. The sample yields approximately 2.5 million clones, more than 80% seen once. As concerns this clone: Its antigen is currently unknown.

Donors comprised healthy HIV-negative adults lacking recent acute infections or vaccinations. The germline V gene encodes CDR1 SNHLY and CDR2 FYNNEI. Trimming removed 4 bases at V and 4 bases at J, with 14 bases between. This CDR3 comprises 14 residues. Study observations and caveats: Richness estimates generally favored naive over memory subsets. With few donors, the genetic and exposure-history diversity represented was limited.

Sequenced material: naive CD4+ T cells sorted from blood. As for subset: CD45RA+ positively selected. This chain links TRBV2 with TRBJ2-7, with a possible D match to TRBD2 (6 bases). The source is a man between 18 and 29 years old in good health. Here the CDR3 DNA reads TGTGCCAGCAGTGTGGGGCGGGACGGATACGAGCAGTACTTC. Its protein product is CASSVGRDGYEQYF. The complete variable domain, with remaining parts taken from reference TRBV2 and TRBJ2-7, reads EPEVTQTPSHQVTQMGQEVILRCVPISNHLYFYWYRQILGQKVEFLVSFYNNEISEKSEIFDDQFSVERPDGSNFTLKIRSTKLEDSAMYFCASSVGRDGYEQYFGPGTRLTVT.